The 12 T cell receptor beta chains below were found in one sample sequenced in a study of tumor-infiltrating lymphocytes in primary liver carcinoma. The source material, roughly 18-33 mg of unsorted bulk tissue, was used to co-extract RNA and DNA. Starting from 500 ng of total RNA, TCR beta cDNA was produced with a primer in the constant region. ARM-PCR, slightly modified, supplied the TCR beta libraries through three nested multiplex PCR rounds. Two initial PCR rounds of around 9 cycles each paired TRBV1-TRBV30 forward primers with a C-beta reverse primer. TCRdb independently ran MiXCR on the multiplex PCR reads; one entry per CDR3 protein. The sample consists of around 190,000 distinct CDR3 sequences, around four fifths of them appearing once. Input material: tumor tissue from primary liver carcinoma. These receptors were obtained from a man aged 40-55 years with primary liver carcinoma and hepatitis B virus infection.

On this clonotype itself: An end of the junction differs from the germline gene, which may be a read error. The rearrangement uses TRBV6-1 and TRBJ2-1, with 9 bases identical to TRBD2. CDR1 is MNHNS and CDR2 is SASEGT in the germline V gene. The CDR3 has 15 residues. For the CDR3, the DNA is TGTGCCAGTAGTGAAGAAGCGGGAGGATACAATGAGTATTTCTTC. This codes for CASSEEAGGYNEYFF.

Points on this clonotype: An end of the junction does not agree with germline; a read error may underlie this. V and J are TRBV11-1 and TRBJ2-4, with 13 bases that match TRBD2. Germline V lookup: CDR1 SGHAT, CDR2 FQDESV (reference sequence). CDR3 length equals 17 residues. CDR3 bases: TGTATCAGCAGCTTTCTCGGGACTAGCGGGACCAAAAACATTAAGTACTTC. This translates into CISSFLGTSGTKNIKYF.

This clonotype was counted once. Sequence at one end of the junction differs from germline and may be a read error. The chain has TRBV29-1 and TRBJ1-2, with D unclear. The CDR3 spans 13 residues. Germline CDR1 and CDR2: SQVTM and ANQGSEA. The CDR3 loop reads CSVFEQTNYGYTF. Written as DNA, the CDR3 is TGCAGCGTTTTCGAACAGACTAACTATGGATACACCTTC.

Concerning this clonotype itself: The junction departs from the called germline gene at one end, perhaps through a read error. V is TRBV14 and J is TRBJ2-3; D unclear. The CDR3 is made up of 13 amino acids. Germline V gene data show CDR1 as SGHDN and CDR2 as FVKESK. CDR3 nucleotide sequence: TGTGCCAGTAGTCTAAGCAGGTCAGATATGCAGTATTTT. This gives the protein CASSLSRSDMQYF.

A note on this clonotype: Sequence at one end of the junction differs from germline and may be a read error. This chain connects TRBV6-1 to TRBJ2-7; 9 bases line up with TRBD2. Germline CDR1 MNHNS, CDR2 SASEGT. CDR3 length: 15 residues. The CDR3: CACTSSGSLTYEQYF. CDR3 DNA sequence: TGTGCCTGCACGAGTAGCGGGAGCCTTACCTACGAGCAATACTTC.

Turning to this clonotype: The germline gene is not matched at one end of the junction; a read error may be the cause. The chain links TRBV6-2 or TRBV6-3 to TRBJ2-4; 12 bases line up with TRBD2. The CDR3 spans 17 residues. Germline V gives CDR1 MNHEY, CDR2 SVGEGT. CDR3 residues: CASIYRTSGVANNIQYF. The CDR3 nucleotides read TGTGCCAGCATTTACAGGACTAGCGGGGTGGCCAATAACATTCAGTACTTC.

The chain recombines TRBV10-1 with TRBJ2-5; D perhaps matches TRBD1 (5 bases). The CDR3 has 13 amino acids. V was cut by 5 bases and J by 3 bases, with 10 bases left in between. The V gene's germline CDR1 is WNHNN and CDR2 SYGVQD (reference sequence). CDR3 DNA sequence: TGCGCCAGCAGTCTAGACAGAAAAGAGACCCAGTACTTC. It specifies CASSLDRKETQYF.

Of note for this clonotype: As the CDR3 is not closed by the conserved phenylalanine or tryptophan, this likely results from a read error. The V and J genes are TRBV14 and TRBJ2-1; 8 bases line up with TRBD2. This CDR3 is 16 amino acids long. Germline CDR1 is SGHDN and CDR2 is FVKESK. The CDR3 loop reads CPSSTVAGWVNNEQFL. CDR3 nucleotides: TGTCCCAGCAGTACCGTAGCGGGATGGGTAAACAATGAGCAGTTCCTC.

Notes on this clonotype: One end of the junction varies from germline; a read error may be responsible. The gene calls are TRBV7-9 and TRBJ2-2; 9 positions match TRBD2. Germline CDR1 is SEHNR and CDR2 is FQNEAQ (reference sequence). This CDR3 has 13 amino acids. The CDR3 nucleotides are TGTGCCAGCGGCGACAGGGTAGCGGGGGAGCTGTTTTTC. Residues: CASGDRVAGELFF.

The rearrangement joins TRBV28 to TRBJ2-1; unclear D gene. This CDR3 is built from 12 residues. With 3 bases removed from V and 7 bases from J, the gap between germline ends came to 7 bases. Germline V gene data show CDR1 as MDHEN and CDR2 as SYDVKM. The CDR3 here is CASSFEINEQFF. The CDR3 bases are TGTGCCAGCAGTTTTGAAATAAATGAGCAGTTCTTC. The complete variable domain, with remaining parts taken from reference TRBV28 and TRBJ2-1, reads DVKVTQSSRYLVKRTGEKVFLECVQDMDHENMFWYRQDPGLGLRLIYFSYDVKMKEKGDIPEGYSVSREKKERFSLILESASTNQTSMYLCASSFEINEQFFGPGTRLTVL.

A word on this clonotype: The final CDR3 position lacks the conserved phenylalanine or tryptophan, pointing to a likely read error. The CDR3, as DNA: TGTGCCAGCAGCTATACAGGACCCTTCTCCGTGGAGCTGTTTTAT. Amino acid sequence: CASSYTGPFSVELFY. The chain employs TRBV11-1 and TRBJ2-2; TRBD1 might be the D (5 bases). CDR1 and CDR2 (germline): SGHAT, FQDESV (reference sequence). Trimming left V 4 bases short and J 10 bases short, with 19 bases between. The CDR3 runs to 15 residues.

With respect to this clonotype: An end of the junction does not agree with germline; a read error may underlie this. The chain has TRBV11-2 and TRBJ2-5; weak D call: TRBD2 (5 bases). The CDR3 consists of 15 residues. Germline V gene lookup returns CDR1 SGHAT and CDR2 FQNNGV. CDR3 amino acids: CASSPVGIVPETQCF. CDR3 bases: TGTGCCAGTAGCCCTGTCGGGATAGTCCCAGAGACCCAGTGCTTC.